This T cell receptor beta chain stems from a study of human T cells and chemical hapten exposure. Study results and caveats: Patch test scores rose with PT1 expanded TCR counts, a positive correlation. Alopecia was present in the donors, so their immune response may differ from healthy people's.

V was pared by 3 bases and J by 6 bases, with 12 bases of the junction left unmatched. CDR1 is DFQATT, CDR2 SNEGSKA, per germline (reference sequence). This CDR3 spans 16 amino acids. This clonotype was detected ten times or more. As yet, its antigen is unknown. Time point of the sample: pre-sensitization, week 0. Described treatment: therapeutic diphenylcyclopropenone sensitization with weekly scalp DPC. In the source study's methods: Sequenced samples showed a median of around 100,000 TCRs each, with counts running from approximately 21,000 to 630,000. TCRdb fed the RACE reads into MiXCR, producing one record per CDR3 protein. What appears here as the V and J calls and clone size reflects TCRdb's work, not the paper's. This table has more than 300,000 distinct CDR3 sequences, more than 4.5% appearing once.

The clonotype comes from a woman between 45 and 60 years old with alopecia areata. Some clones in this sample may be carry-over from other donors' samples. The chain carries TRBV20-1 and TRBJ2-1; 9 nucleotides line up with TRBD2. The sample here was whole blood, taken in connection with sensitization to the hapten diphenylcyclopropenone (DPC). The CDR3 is CSASIIAGGPLNEQFF. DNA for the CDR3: TGCAGTGCTAGCATTATTGCGGGGGGGCCTCTCAATGAGCAGTTCTTC.